A selection of T cell receptor beta chains follows, all from one sample in a study of PD-L1 blockade in urothelial cancer. Produced via immunoSEQ multiplex PCR; TCRdb's table is partial and in-frame only. The table includes 85,000 to 100,000 clones, around nine tenths detected once. Sequences were derived from PBMCs, sampled around atezolizumab (anti-PD-L1) treatment. The receptors stem from a man in his sixties with urothelial cancer. Each CDR3 is given with its conserved first and last residue. D genes are given only for firm matches. Clone size is not always given. Where it is, it says once, few, many or a class for expanded clones.

d_call: NA; clone_size: NA; j_call: TRBJ2-7; v_call: TRBV5-1; cdr3_nt: TGCGCCAGCAGCTTGGGGCAGTCGACCTACGAGCAGTACTTC; cdr3_aa: CASSLGQSTYEQYF
d_call: NA; clone_size: NA; j_call: TRBJ2-7; v_call: TRBV9; cdr3_nt: TGTGCCAGCAGCGTAGGGGGGGTTCGGGGAGACTACGAGCAGTACTTC; cdr3_aa: CASSVGGVRGDYEQYF
d_call: TRBD2; clone_size: NA; j_call: TRBJ2-3; v_call: TRBV18; cdr3_nt: TGTGCCAGCTCACCACCCGGAGCGGGAGGGAGCACAGATACGCAGTATTTT; cdr3_aa: CASSPPGAGGSTDTQYF
d_call: NA; clone_size: NA; j_call: TRBJ2-1; v_call: TRBV28; cdr3_nt: TGTGCCAGCAGTTTACCGCTGGAGGACAATGAGCAGTTCTTC; cdr3_aa: CASSLPLEDNEQFF
d_call: NA; clone_size: NA; j_call: TRBJ2-5; v_call: TRBV27; cdr3_nt: TGTGCCAGCAGGCGATCCAGGGGCGGGGAGACCCAGTACTTC; cdr3_aa: CASRRSRGGETQYF
d_call: TRBD1; clone_size: once; j_call: TRBJ2-3; v_call: TRBV5-4; cdr3_nt: TGTGCCAGCAGCTCGGGACAGGGGCGCACAGATACGCAGTATTTT; cdr3_aa: CASSSGQGRTDTQYF
d_call: NA; clone_size: once; j_call: TRBJ2-2; v_call: TRBV7-8; cdr3_nt: TGTGCCAGCACCAAAGCAGGCTCGGCGAACACCGGGGAGCTGTTTTTT; cdr3_aa: CASTKAGSANTGELFF
d_call: TRBD1; clone_size: once; j_call: TRBJ1-5; v_call: TRBV4-1; cdr3_nt: TGCGCCAGCAGACGGGGACAGGGGGCGGTCCCTAATCAGCCCCAGCATTTT; cdr3_aa: CASRRGQGAVPNQPQHF
d_call: NA; clone_size: NA; j_call: TRBJ2-5; v_call: TRBV2; cdr3_nt: TGTGCCAGCAGTGAAGGGGGGGTAGAGACCCAGTACTTC; cdr3_aa: CASSEGGVETQYF
d_call: TRBD1; clone_size: once; j_call: TRBJ1-3; v_call: TRBV28; cdr3_nt: TGTGCCAGCAGACCAACAGGGGTGACTGGAAACACCATATATTTT; cdr3_aa: CASRPTGVTGNTIYF
d_call: TRBD2; clone_size: NA; j_call: TRBJ2-5; v_call: TRBV2; cdr3_nt: TGTGCCAGCAGCGTGACTAGCGGGAGTGGAGAGACCCAGTACTTC; cdr3_aa: CASSVTSGSGETQYF
d_call: NA; clone_size: NA; j_call: TRBJ2-5; v_call: TRBV19; cdr3_nt: TGTGCCAGTAGTAGTACAGAAGAGACCCAGTACTTC; cdr3_aa: CASSSTEETQYF
d_call: NA; clone_size: NA; j_call: TRBJ1-1; v_call: TRBV27; cdr3_nt: TGTGCCAGCAGTTGGGGCAGGGCGAACACTGAAGCTTTCTTT; cdr3_aa: CASSWGRANTEAFF
d_call: NA; clone_size: NA; j_call: TRBJ1-1; v_call: TRBV28; cdr3_nt: TGTGCCATCCGGACAGCAATGAACACTGAAGCTTTCTTT; cdr3_aa: CAIRTAMNTEAFF
d_call: NA; clone_size: NA; j_call: TRBJ2-2; v_call: TRBV21-1; cdr3_nt: TGTGCCAGCAGCACATGGACAGGGGGCACCGGGGAGCTGTTTTTT; cdr3_aa: CASSTWTGGTGELFF
d_call: NA; clone_size: NA; j_call: TRBJ2-1; v_call: TRBV29-1; cdr3_nt: TGCAGCGTTGACCTTCTTAGCGGAGCCTACAATGAGCAGTTCTTC; cdr3_aa: CSVDLLSGAYNEQFF
d_call: TRBD1; clone_size: NA; j_call: TRBJ1-2; v_call: TRBV19; cdr3_nt: TGTGCCAGTAACCCAGGGACAGGAGCTAACTATGGCTACACCTTC; cdr3_aa: CASNPGTGANYGYTF
d_call: NA; clone_size: once; j_call: TRBJ2-2; v_call: TRBV6-6; cdr3_nt: TGTGCCAGCAATGGAGGGGGCGGGTCCGGGGAGCTGTTTTTT; cdr3_aa: CASNGGGGSGELFF
d_call: NA; clone_size: NA; j_call: TRBJ1-2; v_call: TRBV6-5; cdr3_nt: TGTGCCAGCAGCCGTGGAAGCGCGGTGGGCTACACCTTC; cdr3_aa: CASSRGSAVGYTF
d_call: TRBD1; clone_size: NA; j_call: TRBJ1-5; v_call: TRBV27; cdr3_nt: TGTGCCAGCAGTCAGGGGGCAGGGCAGCCCCAGCATTTT; cdr3_aa: CASSQGAGQPQHF
d_call: NA; clone_size: NA; j_call: TRBJ2-7; v_call: TRBV5-4; cdr3_nt: TGTGCCAGCAGCCTAGACAGTCCCTACGAGCAGTACTTC; cdr3_aa: CASSLDSPYEQYF
d_call: NA; clone_size: NA; j_call: TRBJ2-7; v_call: TRBV13; cdr3_nt: TGTGCCAGCAGCTATCTGGGGGCCGGGCAGGGGTTCGACGAGCAGTACTTC; cdr3_aa: CASSYLGAGQGFDEQYF
d_call: NA; clone_size: once; j_call: TRBJ1-1; v_call: TRBV28; cdr3_nt: TGTGCCAGCAGTTTGATCCAGGGCCGTGAAGCTTTCTTT; cdr3_aa: CASSLIQGREAFF
d_call: TRBD1; clone_size: NA; j_call: TRBJ1-2; v_call: TRBV19; cdr3_nt: TGTGCCAGTAGGGATGGACAGGGGAGGGACTATGGCTACACCTTC; cdr3_aa: CASRDGQGRDYGYTF
d_call: NA; clone_size: NA; j_call: TRBJ2-5; v_call: TRBV9; cdr3_nt: TGTGCCAGCAGCGTAGGGGCTACAACGGAGGGGGAGACCCAGTACTTC; cdr3_aa: CASSVGATTEGETQYF
d_call: TRBD1; clone_size: NA; j_call: TRBJ2-2; v_call: TRBV6-6; cdr3_nt: TGTGCCAGCAGTGGGGTGGGACAGACGAACACCGGGGAGCTGTTTTTT; cdr3_aa: CASSGVGQTNTGELFF
d_call: NA; clone_size: NA; j_call: TRBJ1-2; v_call: TRBV21-1; cdr3_nt: TGTGCCAGCAGCCCCTTCCACGGGGGGAACAATGGCTACACCTTC; cdr3_aa: CASSPFHGGNNGYTF
d_call: NA; clone_size: NA; j_call: TRBJ1-1; v_call: TRBV6-5; cdr3_nt: TGTGCCAGCAGTTTTACAGAAAGGAACACTGAAGCTTTCTTT; cdr3_aa: CASSFTERNTEAFF
d_call: NA; clone_size: NA; j_call: TRBJ1-5; v_call: TRBV19; cdr3_nt: TGTGCCAGTAGTATTGTACAGGTTAATCAGCCCCAGCATTTT; cdr3_aa: CASSIVQVNQPQHF
d_call: TRBD2; clone_size: NA; j_call: TRBJ2-5; v_call: TRBV19; cdr3_nt: TGTGCCAGTAGTATACCGGGTACCGGGAGGGGAGAGACCCAGTACTTC; cdr3_aa: CASSIPGTGRGETQYF
d_call: TRBD1; clone_size: few; j_call: TRBJ1-2; v_call: TRBV5-1; cdr3_nt: TGCGCCAGCAGCTTGGACGGACAGGGGTTTAACTATGGCTACACCTTC; cdr3_aa: CASSLDGQGFNYGYTF
d_call: NA; clone_size: NA; j_call: TRBJ2-1; v_call: TRBV5-1; cdr3_nt: TGCGCCAGTCAAGCGGACAGCAGCTCCTACAATGAGCAGTTCTTC; cdr3_aa: CASQADSSSYNEQFF
d_call: NA; clone_size: few; j_call: TRBJ1-6; v_call: TRBV9; cdr3_nt: TGTGCCAGCAGCGTAGGGCCCACCAATTCACCCCTCCACTTT; cdr3_aa: CASSVGPTNSPLHF
d_call: TRBD1; clone_size: NA; j_call: TRBJ1-1; v_call: TRBV7-8; cdr3_nt: TGTGCCAGCAGCGGACGGACAGGTTGGAACACTGAAGCTTTCTTT; cdr3_aa: CASSGRTGWNTEAFF
d_call: NA; clone_size: NA; j_call: TRBJ1-2; v_call: TRBV5-1; cdr3_nt: TGCGCCCAGAAAACGGGCTACACCTTC; cdr3_aa: CAQKTGYTF
d_call: NA; clone_size: NA; j_call: TRBJ1-6; v_call: TRBV10-3; cdr3_nt: TGTGCCATCAGTGAGTCTATGGGAGAAGATTCACCCCTCCACTTT; cdr3_aa: CAISESMGEDSPLHF
d_call: NA; clone_size: NA; j_call: TRBJ2-5; v_call: TRBV20-1; cdr3_nt: TGCAGTGCCCACAGGGAAGAGACCCAGTACTTC; cdr3_aa: CSAHREETQYF
d_call: NA; clone_size: NA; j_call: TRBJ1-1; v_call: TRBV10-1; cdr3_nt: TGCGCCAGCAGTCTAACAGCGAACACTGAAGCTTTCTTT; cdr3_aa: CASSLTANTEAFF
d_call: NA; clone_size: NA; j_call: TRBJ2-7; v_call: TRBV29-1; cdr3_nt: TGCAGCGCCGGGCGGCAGGGGCGCGGGGAGCAGTACTTC; cdr3_aa: CSAGRQGRGEQYF
d_call: NA; clone_size: NA; j_call: TRBJ1-2; v_call: TRBV5-8; cdr3_nt: TGTGCCAGCAGCCTGCAGGCCCTTAGCTATGGCTACACCTTC; cdr3_aa: CASSLQALSYGYTF
d_call: TRBD2; clone_size: NA; j_call: TRBJ2-5; v_call: TRBV7-8; cdr3_nt: TGTGCCAGCAGCTTGCCTAGCGGGGGACAAGAGACCCAGTACTTC; cdr3_aa: CASSLPSGGQETQYF
d_call: TRBD1; clone_size: few; j_call: TRBJ2-7; v_call: TRBV14; cdr3_nt: TGTGCCAGCAGCCAACCCATCGGCAGGGGGCTTGGGGAGCAGTACTTC; cdr3_aa: CASSQPIGRGLGEQYF
d_call: NA; clone_size: NA; j_call: TRBJ1-2; v_call: TRBV15; cdr3_nt: TGTGCCACCAGCAGAGATGTCCCTAAGAGCGACGGCTACACCTTC; cdr3_aa: CATSRDVPKSDGYTF
d_call: NA; clone_size: NA; j_call: TRBJ1-5; v_call: TRBV19; cdr3_nt: TGTGCCAGTGGCCTGGACAGTGCCAATCAGCCCCAGCATTTT; cdr3_aa: CASGLDSANQPQHF
d_call: TRBD2; clone_size: NA; j_call: TRBJ2-1; v_call: TRBV11-3; cdr3_nt: TGTGCCAGCAGCTCGGGGGGTGGGACCTTCGATGAGCAGTTCTTC; cdr3_aa: CASSSGGGTFDEQFF
d_call: NA; clone_size: NA; j_call: TRBJ1-4; v_call: TRBV7-9; cdr3_nt: TGTGCCAGCAGCTTCGGACAAGGAAATGAAAAACTGTTTTTT; cdr3_aa: CASSFGQGNEKLFF
d_call: NA; clone_size: NA; j_call: TRBJ1-1; v_call: TRBV2; cdr3_nt: TGTGCCAGCAGTGCCGGGCCAGGGCTTGAAGCTTTCTTT; cdr3_aa: CASSAGPGLEAFF
d_call: NA; clone_size: NA; j_call: TRBJ1-1; v_call: TRBV19; cdr3_nt: TGTGCCAGTTCGTATGACAGAAGGGGCACTGAAGCTTTCTTT; cdr3_aa: CASSYDRRGTEAFF
d_call: NA; clone_size: NA; j_call: TRBJ2-7; v_call: TRBV6-6; cdr3_nt: TGTGCCAGCAGGCTCCCGGGAACCCCTCTCAACTTC; cdr3_aa: CASRLPGTPLNF
d_call: TRBD2; clone_size: NA; j_call: TRBJ2-5; v_call: TRBV28; cdr3_nt: TGTGCCAGCAGTTCCTCTAGCGGGAGCGGGTGGGAGACCCAGTACTTC; cdr3_aa: CASSSSSGSGWETQYF
d_call: NA; clone_size: NA; j_call: TRBJ2-2; v_call: TRBV19; cdr3_nt: TGTGCCAGTAGTATCCCCGGGGGAGGAGACACCGGGGAGCTGTTTTTT; cdr3_aa: CASSIPGGGDTGELFF
d_call: NA; clone_size: few; j_call: TRBJ2-1; v_call: TRBV9; cdr3_nt: TGTGCCAGCAGCGCCGACAGTGTGTCCTACAATGAGCAGTTCTTC; cdr3_aa: CASSADSVSYNEQFF
d_call: NA; clone_size: NA; j_call: TRBJ2-2; v_call: TRBV5-1; cdr3_nt: TGCGCCAGCAGCTTGGCCTTGGACAGTAACACCGGGGAGCTGTTTTTT; cdr3_aa: CASSLALDSNTGELFF
d_call: NA; clone_size: NA; j_call: TRBJ2-3; v_call: TRBV2; cdr3_nt: TGTGCCAGCAGAGTACCTGCGGGGCCCAGCACAGATACGCAGTATTTT; cdr3_aa: CASRVPAGPSTDTQYF
d_call: NA; clone_size: NA; j_call: TRBJ2-2; v_call: TRBV7-2; cdr3_nt: TGTGCCAGCAGCTTAGGTCCAAACGGGGAGCTGTTTTTT; cdr3_aa: CASSLGPNGELFF
d_call: TRBD2; clone_size: NA; j_call: TRBJ2-3; v_call: TRBV4-2; cdr3_nt: TGTGCCAGCAGCCCTTTCGGGGGGGAAGCTAGCACAGATACGCAGTATTTT; cdr3_aa: CASSPFGGEASTDTQYF
d_call: NA; clone_size: NA; j_call: TRBJ1-1; v_call: TRBV7-9; cdr3_nt: TGTGCCAGCACGTGGGGGAGGACCACTGAAGCTTTCTTT; cdr3_aa: CASTWGRTTEAFF
d_call: TRBD2; clone_size: NA; j_call: TRBJ2-1; v_call: TRBV7-6; cdr3_nt: TGTGCCAGCAGCTTAGGAGCGGGGGACAACAATGAGCAGTTCTTC; cdr3_aa: CASSLGAGDNNEQFF
d_call: TRBD1; clone_size: NA; j_call: TRBJ1-5; v_call: TRBV7-9; cdr3_nt: TGTGCCAGCAGCCGATCCGGGACAGGCAATAGCAATCAGCCCCAGCATTTT; cdr3_aa: CASSRSGTGNSNQPQHF